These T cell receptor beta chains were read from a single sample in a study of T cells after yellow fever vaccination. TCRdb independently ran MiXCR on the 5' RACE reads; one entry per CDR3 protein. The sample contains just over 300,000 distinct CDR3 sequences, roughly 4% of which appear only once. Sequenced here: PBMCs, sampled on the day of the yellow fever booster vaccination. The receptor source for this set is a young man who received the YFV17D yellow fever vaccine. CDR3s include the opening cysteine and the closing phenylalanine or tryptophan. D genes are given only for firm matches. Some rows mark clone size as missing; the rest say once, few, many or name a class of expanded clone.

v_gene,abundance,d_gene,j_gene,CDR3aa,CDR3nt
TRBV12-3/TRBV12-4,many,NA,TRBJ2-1,CASRLRGSPHNEQFF,TGTGCCAGCAGGCTCCGGGGGTCCCCACACAATGAGCAGTTCTTC
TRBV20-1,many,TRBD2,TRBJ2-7,CSAFPSGGLARSSYEQYF,TGCAGTGCTTTCCCATCTGGGGGACTAGCGCGGAGCTCCTACGAGCAGTACTTC
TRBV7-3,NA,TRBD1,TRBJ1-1,CASSPSGTANTEAFF,TGTGCCAGCAGCCCATCTGGGACAGCGAACACTGAAGCTTTCTTT
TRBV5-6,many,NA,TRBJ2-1,CASSFKERVSYNEQFF,TGTGCCAGCAGCTTTAAAGAGCGGGTCTCCTACAATGAGCAGTTCTTC
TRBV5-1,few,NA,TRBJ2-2,CASSSGLPNTGELFF,TGCGCCAGCAGCTCGGGACTTCCGAACACCGGGGAGCTGTTTTTT
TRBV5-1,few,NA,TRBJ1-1,CASSSGTILRGTEAFF,TGCGCCAGCAGCTCTGGGACAATTCTGAGAGGCACTGAAGCTTTCTTT
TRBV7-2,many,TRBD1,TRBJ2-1,CASSLAFDRVNEQFF,TGTGCCAGCAGCTTAGCCTTCGACAGGGTAAATGAGCAGTTCTTC
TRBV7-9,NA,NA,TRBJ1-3,CASSFERTSGNTIYF,TGTGCCAGCAGCTTCGAGAGAACGTCAGGAAACACCATATATTTT
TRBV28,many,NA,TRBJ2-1,CASSPISTIGGGFF,TGTGCCAGCAGTCCCATTTCTACTATAGGAGGGGGGTTCTTC
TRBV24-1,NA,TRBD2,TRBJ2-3,CATSYGAGGTDTQYF,TGTGCCACCAGTTATGGGGCGGGGGGCACAGATACGCAGTATTTT
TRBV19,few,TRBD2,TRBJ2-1,CASTRTAGGYNEQFF,TGTGCCAGTACCCGCACGGCCGGGGGGTACAATGAGCAGTTCTTC
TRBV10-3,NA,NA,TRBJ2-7,CAIRPDGSSYEQYF,TGTGCCATCAGGCCGGACGGGAGCTCCTACGAGCAGTACTTC
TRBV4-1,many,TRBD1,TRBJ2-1,CASSELRDSLYNEQFF,TGCGCCAGCAGCGAACTACGGGACAGCCTCTACAATGAGCAGTTCTTC
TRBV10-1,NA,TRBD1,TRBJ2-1,CASSWDRANEQFF,TGCGCCAGCAGTTGGGACAGGGCCAATGAGCAGTTCTTC
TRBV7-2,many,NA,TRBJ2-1,CASSPRLDSYNEQFF,TGTGCCAGCAGCCCCCGACTAGATAGCTACAATGAGCAGTTCTTC
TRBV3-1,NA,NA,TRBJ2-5,CASSQDSGSVRGDSVYF,TGTGCCAGCAGCCAAGATTCGGGATCGGTACGGGGGGACAGTGTATACTTC
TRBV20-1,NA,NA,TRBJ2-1,CSGEHRNNEQFF,TGCAGTGGCGAACACCGAAACAATGAGCAGTTCTTC
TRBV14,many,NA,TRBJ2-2,CASSLLPRGREELFF,TGTGCCAGCAGCCTACTCCCGCGGGGGCGCGAGGAGCTGTTTTTT
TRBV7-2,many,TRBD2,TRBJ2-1,CASSSSGLSYNEQFF,TGTGCCAGCAGCTCTAGCGGATTGTCCTACAATGAGCAGTTCTTC
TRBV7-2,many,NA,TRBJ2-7,CASSLGLDAYEQYF,TGTGCCAGCAGCTTAGGATTGGACGCCTACGAGCAGTACTTC
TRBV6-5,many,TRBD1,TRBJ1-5,CASSSGDRFSNQPQHF,TGTGCCAGCAGTTCGGGGGACAGATTTAGCAATCAGCCCCAGCATTTT
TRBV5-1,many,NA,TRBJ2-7,CASSGSGGFDEQYF,TGCGCCAGCAGCGGAAGTGGTGGTTTCGACGAGCAGTACTTC